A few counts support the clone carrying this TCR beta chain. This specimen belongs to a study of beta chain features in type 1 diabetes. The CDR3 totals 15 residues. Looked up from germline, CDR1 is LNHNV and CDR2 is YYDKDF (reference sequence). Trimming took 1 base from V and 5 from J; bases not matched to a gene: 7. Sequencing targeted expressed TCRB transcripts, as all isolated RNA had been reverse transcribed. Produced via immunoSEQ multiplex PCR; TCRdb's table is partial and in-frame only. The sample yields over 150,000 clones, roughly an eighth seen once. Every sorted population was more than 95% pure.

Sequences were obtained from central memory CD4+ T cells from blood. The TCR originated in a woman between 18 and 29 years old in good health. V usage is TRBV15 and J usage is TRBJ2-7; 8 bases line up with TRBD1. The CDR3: CATSRGGDRWNEQYF. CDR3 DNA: TGTGCCACCAGCAGAGGCGGGGACAGGTGGAACGAGCAGTACTTC.